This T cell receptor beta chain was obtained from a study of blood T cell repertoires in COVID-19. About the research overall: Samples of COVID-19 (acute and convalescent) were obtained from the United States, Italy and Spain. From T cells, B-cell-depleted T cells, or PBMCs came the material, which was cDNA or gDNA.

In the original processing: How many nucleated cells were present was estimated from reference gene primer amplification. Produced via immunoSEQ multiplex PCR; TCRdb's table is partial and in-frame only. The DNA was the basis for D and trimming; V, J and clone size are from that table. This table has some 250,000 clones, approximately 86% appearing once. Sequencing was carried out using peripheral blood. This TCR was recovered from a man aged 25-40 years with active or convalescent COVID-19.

The CDR3 DNA follows: TGCAGCGTTGACTGGGGACAGGCCCAGAAAAGACAGTACTTC. Its protein product is CSVDWGQAQKRQYF. The rearrangement links TRBV29-1 to TRBJ2-5, with 8 bases identical to TRBD1. The CDR3 covers 14 residues. Germline CDR1 and CDR2: SQVTM and ANQGSEA. J was trimmed by 11 bases and V by 3 bases; bases with no gene match: 14.